The T cell receptor beta chain described here comes from a study of identical twins. Whole-study findings and limits: Within beta out-of-frame sequences, the excess sharing observed between twins was weaker.

This clonotype was observed a handful of times. The antigen is undetermined. This CDR3 is built from 15 residues. The V gene end was trimmed by 0 bases and the J gene end by 3 bases; junction bases not matched to a gene: 4. CDR1 and CDR2 from the germline V gene are MNHEY and SVGEGT. MiXCR was run by TCRdb on the 5' RACE reads, yielding one entry per CDR3 protein. The sample includes some 690,000 distinct CDR3 sequences, 21% seen only once; the top ten take more than 4%. The sample was also linked to a second study, of T cells expressing NK-cell markers. From that second work: These clonotypes additionally ranked first within the CD3+CD56-NKG2C+ fraction of several donors.

Sequencing used PBMCs. The sequence was collected from a woman younger than 35 in good health. V and J are TRBV6-2 or TRBV6-3 and TRBJ2-7; 8 nucleotides match TRBD1. In nucleotides, the CDR3 is TGTGCCAGCAGTTACTCCTTTGACAGGGGCTACGAGCAGTACTTC. Translating gives CASSYSFDRGYEQYF.